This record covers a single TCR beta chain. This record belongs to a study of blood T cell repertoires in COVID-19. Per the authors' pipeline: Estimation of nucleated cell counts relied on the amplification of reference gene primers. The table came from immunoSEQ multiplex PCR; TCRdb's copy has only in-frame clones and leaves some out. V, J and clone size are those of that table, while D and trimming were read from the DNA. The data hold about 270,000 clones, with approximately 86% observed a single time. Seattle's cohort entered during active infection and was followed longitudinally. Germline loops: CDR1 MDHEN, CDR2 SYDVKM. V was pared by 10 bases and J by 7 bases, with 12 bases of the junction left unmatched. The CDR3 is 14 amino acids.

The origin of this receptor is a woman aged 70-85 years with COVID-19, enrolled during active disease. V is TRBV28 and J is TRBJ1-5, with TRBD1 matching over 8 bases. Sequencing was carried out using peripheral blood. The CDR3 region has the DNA TGTGCCACCCATCTGAGCAGGGGGCGACAGCCCCAGCATTTT. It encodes CATHLSRGRQPQHF.